One TCR beta chain is described in this entry. What it recognizes is unknown. This sample was taken from a study of chemoradiotherapy in HPV16-positive cancers. Turning to the study itself: Candidate HPV-specific clones and shared TCR motifs came from a couple of HPV16-positive patients. Broader study findings: Only a couple of HPV16-positive patients supplied the functional HPV-specificity definition. For HPV16-positive patients, expanding HPV-responsive T cells associated with longer recurrence-free survival.

Germline V gene data show CDR1 as MNHEY and CDR2 as SMNVEV (reference sequence). The CDR3 is made up of 13 amino acids. Trimming removed 5 bases at V and 0 bases at J, with 7 bases between. The repertoire was sequenced with immunoSEQ multiplex PCR; TCRdb's copy has only in-frame clones and lacks some. The data hold 20,000 to 25,000 clones, with 73% observed a single time. The biological material was taken from a patient who underwent chemoradiotherapy. The chain couples TRBV27 to TRBJ2-5; D could derive from TRBD1 or TRBD2 (5 bases each). This clonotype originated in a human donor with HPV-associated anogenital cancer. CDR3 nucleotide sequence: TGTGCCAGCAGTGGGACGTACCAAGAGACCCAGTACTTC. Encoded protein: CASSGTYQETQYF.